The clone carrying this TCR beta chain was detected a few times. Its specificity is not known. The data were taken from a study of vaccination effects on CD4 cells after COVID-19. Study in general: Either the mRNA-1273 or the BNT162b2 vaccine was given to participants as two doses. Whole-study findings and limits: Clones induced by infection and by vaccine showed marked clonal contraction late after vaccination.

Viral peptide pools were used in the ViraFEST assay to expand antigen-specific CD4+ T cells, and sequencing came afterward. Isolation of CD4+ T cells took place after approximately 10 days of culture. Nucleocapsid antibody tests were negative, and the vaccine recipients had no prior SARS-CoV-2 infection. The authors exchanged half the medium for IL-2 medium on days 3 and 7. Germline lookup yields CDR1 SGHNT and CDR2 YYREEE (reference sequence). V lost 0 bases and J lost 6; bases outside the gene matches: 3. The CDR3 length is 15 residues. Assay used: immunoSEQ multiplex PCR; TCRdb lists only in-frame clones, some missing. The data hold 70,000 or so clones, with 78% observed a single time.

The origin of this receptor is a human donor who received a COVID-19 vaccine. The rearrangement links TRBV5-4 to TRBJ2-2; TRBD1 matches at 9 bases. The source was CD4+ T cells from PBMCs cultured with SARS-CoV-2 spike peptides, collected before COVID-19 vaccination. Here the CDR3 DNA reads TGTGCCAGCAGCTTGGGGGACAGGGCGTCCGGGGAGCTGTTTTTT. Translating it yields CASSLGDRASGELFF.